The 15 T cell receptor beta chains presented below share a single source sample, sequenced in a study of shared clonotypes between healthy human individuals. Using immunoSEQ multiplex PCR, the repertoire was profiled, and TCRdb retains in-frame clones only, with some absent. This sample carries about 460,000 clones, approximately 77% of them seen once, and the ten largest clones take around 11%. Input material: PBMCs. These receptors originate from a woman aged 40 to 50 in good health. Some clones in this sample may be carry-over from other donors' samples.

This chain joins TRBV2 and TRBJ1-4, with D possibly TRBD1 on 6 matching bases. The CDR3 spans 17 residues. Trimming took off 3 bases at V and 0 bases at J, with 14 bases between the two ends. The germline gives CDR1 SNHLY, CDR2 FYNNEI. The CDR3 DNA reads TGTGCCAGCAGTGATGAACAGGGCCAAGCAACTAATGAAAAACTGTTTTTT. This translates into CASSDEQGQATNEKLFF. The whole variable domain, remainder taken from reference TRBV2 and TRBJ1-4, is EPEVTQTPSHQVTQMGQEVILRCVPISNHLYFYWYRQILGQKVEFLVSFYNNEISEKSEIFDDQFSVERPDGSNFTLKIRSTKLEDSAMYFCASSDEQGQATNEKLFFGSGTQLSVL.

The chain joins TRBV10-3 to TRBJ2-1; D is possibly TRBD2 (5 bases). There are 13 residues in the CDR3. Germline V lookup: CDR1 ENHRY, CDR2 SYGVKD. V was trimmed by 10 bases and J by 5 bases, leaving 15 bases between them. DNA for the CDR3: TGTGCCACCGAGGCTAGCAGCGACAATGAGCAGTTCTTC. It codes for CATEASSDNEQFF.

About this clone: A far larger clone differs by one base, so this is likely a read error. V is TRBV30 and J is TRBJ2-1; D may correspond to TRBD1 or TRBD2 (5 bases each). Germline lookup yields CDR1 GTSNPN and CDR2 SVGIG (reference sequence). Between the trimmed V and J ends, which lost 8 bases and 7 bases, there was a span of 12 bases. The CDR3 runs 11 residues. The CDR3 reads CAGTLRNEQFF. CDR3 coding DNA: TGTGCCGGGACCCTTCGGAATGAGCAGTTCTTC. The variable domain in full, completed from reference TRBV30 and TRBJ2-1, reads SQTIHQWPATLVQPVGSPLSLECTVEGTSNPNLYWYRQAAGRGLQLLFYSVGIGQISSEVPQNLSASRPQDRQFILSSKKLLLSDSGFYLCAGTLRNEQFFGPGTRLTVL.

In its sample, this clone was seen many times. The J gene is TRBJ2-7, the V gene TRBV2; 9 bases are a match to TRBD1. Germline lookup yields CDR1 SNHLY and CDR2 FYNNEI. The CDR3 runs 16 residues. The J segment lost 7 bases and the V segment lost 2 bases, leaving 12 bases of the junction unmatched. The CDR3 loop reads CASSELSGDRAREQYF. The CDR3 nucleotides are TGTGCCAGCAGTGAACTAAGCGGGGACAGGGCTAGGGAGCAGTACTTC.

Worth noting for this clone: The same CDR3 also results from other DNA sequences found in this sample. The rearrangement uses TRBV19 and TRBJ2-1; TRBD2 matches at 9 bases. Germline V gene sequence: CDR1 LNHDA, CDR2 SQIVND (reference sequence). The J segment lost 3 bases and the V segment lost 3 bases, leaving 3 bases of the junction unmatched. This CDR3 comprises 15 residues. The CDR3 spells CASSIGLANYNEQFF. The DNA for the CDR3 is TGTGCCAGTAGTATCGGACTAGCGAACTACAATGAGCAGTTCTTC.

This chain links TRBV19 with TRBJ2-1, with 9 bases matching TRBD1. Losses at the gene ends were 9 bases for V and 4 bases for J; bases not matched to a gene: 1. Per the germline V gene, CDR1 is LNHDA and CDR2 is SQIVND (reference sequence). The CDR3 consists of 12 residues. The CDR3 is CASGTGYNEQFF. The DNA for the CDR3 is TGTGCCAGCGGGACAGGGTACAATGAGCAGTTCTTC.

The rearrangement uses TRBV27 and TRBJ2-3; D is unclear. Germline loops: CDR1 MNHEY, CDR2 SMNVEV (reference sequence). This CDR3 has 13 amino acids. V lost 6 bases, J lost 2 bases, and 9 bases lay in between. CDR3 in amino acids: CASSWAITDTQYF. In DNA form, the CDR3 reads TGTGCCAGCAGCTGGGCTATCACAGATACGCAGTATTTT.

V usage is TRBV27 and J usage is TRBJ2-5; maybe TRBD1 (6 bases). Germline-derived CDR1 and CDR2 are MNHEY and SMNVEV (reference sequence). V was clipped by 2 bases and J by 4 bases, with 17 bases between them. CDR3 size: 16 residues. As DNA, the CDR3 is TGTGCCAGCAGTTTAATCCCAGGGGACGGTCGAGAGACCCAGTACTTC. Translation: CASSLIPGDGRETQYF.

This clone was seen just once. The CDR3 DNA reads as TGCAGTGCTAGTTCATACATTCAGTACTTC. It encodes CSASSYIQYF. The chain joins TRBV20-1 to TRBJ2-4; D uncertain. Trimming left V 3 bases short and J 8 bases short, with 5 bases between. Germline V CDR1 and CDR2: DFQATT, SNEGSKA (reference sequence). The CDR3 covers 10 residues.

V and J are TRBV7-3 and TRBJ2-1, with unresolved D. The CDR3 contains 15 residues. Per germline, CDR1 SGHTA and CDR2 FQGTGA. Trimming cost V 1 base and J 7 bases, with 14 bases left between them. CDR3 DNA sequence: TGTGCCAGCAGCTTAAATGGACGAAAGACAAATGAGCAGTTCTTC. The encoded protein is CASSLNGRKTNEQFF.

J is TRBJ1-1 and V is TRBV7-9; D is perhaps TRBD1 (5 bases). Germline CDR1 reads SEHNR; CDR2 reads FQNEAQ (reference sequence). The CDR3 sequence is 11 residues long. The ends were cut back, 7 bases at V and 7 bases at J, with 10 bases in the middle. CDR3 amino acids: CASTGEFEAFF. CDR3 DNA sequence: TGTGCCAGCACGGGGGAGTTTGAAGCTTTCTTT.

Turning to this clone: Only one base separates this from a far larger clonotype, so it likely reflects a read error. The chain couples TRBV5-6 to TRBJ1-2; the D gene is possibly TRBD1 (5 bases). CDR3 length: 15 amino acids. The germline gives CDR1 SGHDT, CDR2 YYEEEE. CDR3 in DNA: TGTGCCAGCGGCTTGGCCGACAGTTACCACTATGGCTACACCTTC. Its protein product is CASGLADSYHYGYTF.

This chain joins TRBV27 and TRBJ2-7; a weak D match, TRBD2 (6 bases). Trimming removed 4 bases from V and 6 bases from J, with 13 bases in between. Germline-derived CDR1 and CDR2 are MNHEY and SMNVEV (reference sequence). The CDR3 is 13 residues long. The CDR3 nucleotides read TGTGCCAGCAGTTCCAGGGTGGGGGGCGAGCAGTACTTC. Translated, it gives CASSSRVGGEQYF.

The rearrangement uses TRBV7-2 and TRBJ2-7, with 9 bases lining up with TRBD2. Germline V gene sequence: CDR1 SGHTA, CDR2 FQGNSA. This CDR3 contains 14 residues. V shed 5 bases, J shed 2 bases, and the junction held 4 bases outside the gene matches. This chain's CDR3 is CASSAGLAPYEQYF. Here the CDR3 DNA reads TGTGCCAGCAGCGCGGGACTAGCCCCCTACGAGCAGTACTTC.

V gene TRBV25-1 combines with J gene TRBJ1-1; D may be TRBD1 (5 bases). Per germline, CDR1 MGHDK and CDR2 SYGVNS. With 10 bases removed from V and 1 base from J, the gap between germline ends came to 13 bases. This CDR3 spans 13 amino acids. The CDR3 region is CATHGGWNTEAFF. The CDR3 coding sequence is TGTGCCACCCACGGGGGGTGGAACACTGAAGCTTTCTTT.